Listed below are T cell receptor beta chains from one sample, sequenced in a study of response to subunit inactivated influenza vaccine. Each CDR3 protein is one row after TCRdb ran MiXCR on the RT-PCR reads. This table has hundreds of thousands of distinct CDR3 sequences, approximately 15% appearing once. The sequencing used CD4+ T cells sorted from PBMCs, collected around 25 months after vaccination. The receptors here all came from a man aged 50-75 years who received an inactivated influenza vaccine. CDR3s include the opening cysteine and the closing phenylalanine or tryptophan. D genes are given only for firm matches. The listing skips clone size in some rows; elsewhere it reads once, few, many or a size class.

>TRBV20-1|NA|few|TRBJ2-6
TGCAGTGCTAGAGAAACCGGAGCTTCTCAACCCTCTGGGGCCAACGTCCTGACTTTC
CSARETGASQPSGANVLTF
>TRBV7-9|TRBD2|few|TRBJ2-7
TGTGCCAGCAGCCGTCCGGGACTAGCGGGACAGGAGCAGTACTTC
CASSRPGLAGQEQYF
>TRBV6-1|TRBD1|few|TRBJ2-7
TGTGCCAGCAGTGTTGGGACAGGGACCTACGAGCAGTACTTC
CASSVGTGTYEQYF
>TRBV24-1|NA|many|TRBJ2-1
TGTGCCACCAGTGATTTCGGACGGGGGAAGGATGAGCAGTTCTTC
CATSDFGRGKDEQFF
>TRBV24-1|TRBD1|few|TRBJ2-1
TGTGCCACCAGCTCTACCCCGGGACAGGGGAATCGGGTCAATGAGCAGTTCTTC
CATSSTPGQGNRVNEQFF
>TRBV6-2/TRBV6-3|TRBD1|few|TRBJ2-7
TGTGCCAGCAGCTACGACAGGGCCTACGAGCAGTACTTC
CASSYDRAYEQYF
>TRBV12-3/TRBV12-4|TRBD1|NA|TRBJ1-5
TGTGCCAGCACCCTGGGACAGGGGGCAAATCAGCCCCAGCATTTT
CASTLGQGANQPQHF
>TRBV20-1|NA|NA|TRBJ2-3
TGCAGTGCTAGTCCCCTCGCTAACCGCACAAGACTCACAGATACGCAGTATTTT
CSASPLANRTRLTDTQYF
>TRBV10-3|NA|few|TRBJ2-5
TGTGCCATCGGCCATCAAGTGGGGGAGACCCAGTACTTC
CAIGHQVGETQYF
>TRBV4-3|NA|NA|TRBJ2-3
TGCGCCAGCTGGGGTCGCACAGATACGCAGTATTTT
CASWGRTDTQYF
>TRBV7-8|TRBD1|NA|TRBJ2-5
TGTGCCAGCAGCATTCGACAGGGGCAGACCCAGTACTTC
CASSIRQGQTQYF
>TRBV4-1|NA|few|TRBJ2-3
TGCGCCAGCAGCTCTGAAGGGGGGGGGGCCGGAGATACGCAGTATTTT
CASSSEGGGAGDTQYF
>TRBV2|NA|NA|TRBJ2-3
TGTGCCAGCATTCGACAGATCACAGATACGCAGTATTTT
CASIRQITDTQYF
>TRBV18|TRBD2|NA|TRBJ2-1
TGTGCCAGCTCCCAGGCTGTCCCGACTAGCGTGAATGAGCAGTTCTTC
CASSQAVPTSVNEQFF
>TRBV7-2|NA|NA|TRBJ2-1
TGTGCCAGCAGCTTACGAGGGGCAGGGATTCCCGATGAGCAGTTCTTC
CASSLRGAGIPDEQFF
>TRBV7-2|TRBD2|NA|TRBJ2-1
TGTGCCAGCAGCTTGACTAGCGGACCCTTTGATGAGCAGTTCTTC
CASSLTSGPFDEQFF
>TRBV5-1|TRBD1|NA|TRBJ1-2
TGCGCCAGCAGCTTGAATACAGGGGTGGAGTCTGGCTACACCTTC
CASSLNTGVESGYTF
>TRBV7-2|NA|NA|TRBJ1-1
TGTGCCAGCAGCCCGAGGGGGGAATCGAACACTGAAGCTTTCTTT
CASSPRGESNTEAFF
>TRBV30|TRBD2|few|TRBJ2-3
TGTGCCTGGAGTGTCGGACTAGCGACAGATACGCAGTATTTT
CAWSVGLATDTQYF
>TRBV6-5|NA|few|TRBJ1-5
TGTGCCAGCAGTTTCGGGGGTGTGGGCCAGCCCCAGCATTTT
CASSFGGVGQPQHF
>TRBV12-3/TRBV12-4|NA|NA|TRBJ2-7
TGTGCCAGCAGTTTGTCTAATCGACCCTACGAGCAGTACTTC
CASSLSNRPYEQYF
>TRBV24-1|TRBD2|NA|TRBJ2-3
TGTGCCACCAGTGATCCGGGACTAGCACCCGCACAAGATACGCAGTATTTT
CATSDPGLAPAQDTQYF
>TRBV29-1|TRBD2|NA|TRBJ2-7
TGCAGCGTTGAAAAACTAGCGGGGGATGAGCAGTACTTC
CSVEKLAGDEQYF
>TRBV12-3/TRBV12-4|TRBD1|NA|TRBJ1-1
TGTGCCAGCAGCCTCGGGACAGGCTCCGGGTTGGCTGAAGCTTTCTTT
CASSLGTGSGLAEAFF
>TRBV9|TRBD1|few|TRBJ1-1
TGTGCCAGCAGCGCAGGACAGGGGCCTAACCACGAAGCTTTCTTT
CASSAGQGPNHEAFF
>TRBV20-1|TRBD1|many|TRBJ2-2
TGCAGTGCTAGAGATTTCAGGACAGGACAAACCGGGGAGCTGTTTTTT
CSARDFRTGQTGELFF
>TRBV7-7|TRBD2|few|TRBJ2-1
TGTGCTAGCAGCTCACTAGCGGGGGGGTTGAATGAGCAGTTCTTC
CASSSLAGGLNEQFF
>TRBV7-2|NA|NA|TRBJ1-2
TGTGCCAGCAGCCCCGGTAGGGTGGGTGGCTACACCTTC
CASSPGRVGGYTF
>TRBV5-1|TRBD1|NA|TRBJ1-1
TGCGCCAGCAACCGGGACAGGGTGAACACTGAAGCTTTCTTT
CASNRDRVNTEAFF
>TRBV20-1|NA|NA|TRBJ2-5
TGCAGTGCCCGCCCCAGGGAGACCCAGTACTTC
CSARPRETQYF
>TRBV7-7|TRBD1|NA|TRBJ2-7
TGTGCTAGCAGCGAGGGGCCAGGGGGCTCCTACGAGCAGTACTTC
CASSEGPGGSYEQYF
>TRBV24-1|TRBD1|few|TRBJ2-7
TGTGCCACCAGTGATCCGGGACAGGGTTCCTACGAGCAGTACTTC
CATSDPGQGSYEQYF
>TRBV10-2|NA|NA|TRBJ1-5
TGCGCCAGCAGGGATACGGTGGGGGGTGAGCCCCAGCATTTT
CASRDTVGGEPQHF
>TRBV5-1|NA|few|TRBJ2-2
TGCGCCAGCAGCTTGCGGAGTCGACCCTTGGGGGAGCTGTTTTTT
CASSLRSRPLGELFF
>TRBV2|NA|NA|TRBJ2-1
TGTGCCAGCAGTGAAGTCCAAGACAATGAGCAGTTCTTC
CASSEVQDNEQFF
>TRBV30|NA|few|TRBJ2-5
TGTGCCTGGAGTGGGGGGGGCAGCCCACAAGAGACCCAGTACTTC
CAWSGGGSPQETQYF
>TRBV5-1|NA|many|TRBJ2-2
TGCGCCAGCAGCCCCGACAGACAGAGCACCGGGGAGCTGTTTTTT
CASSPDRQSTGELFF
>TRBV10-3|NA|NA|TRBJ2-2
TGTGCCATCACGGGACGGACGAACACCGGGGAGCTGTTTTTT
CAITGRTNTGELFF
>TRBV5-8|NA|few|TRBJ2-3
TGTGCCAGCAGCTTGGTGCGGGGCCGAGATACGCAGTATTTT
CASSLVRGRDTQYF
>TRBV6-1|TRBD1|NA|TRBJ2-6
TGTGCCAGCAGTGAGGGACAGGGGACCTTCTCTGGGGCCAACGTCCTGACTTTC
CASSEGQGTFSGANVLTF
>TRBV7-2|NA|NA|TRBJ1-2
TGTGCCAGCAGCCCCCCCGGACTTTGGAACTATGGCTACACCTTC
CASSPPGLWNYGYTF
>TRBV3-1|NA|many|TRBJ1-6
TGTGCCAGCAGCCGCGGGAGGGGTAATTCACCCCTCCACTTT
CASSRGRGNSPLHF
>TRBV4-3|NA|few|TRBJ1-2
TGCGCCAGCAGCCAAGATTACGGAATTCTGGGCTACACCTTC
CASSQDYGILGYTF
>TRBV27|TRBD2|few|TRBJ2-7
TGTGCCAGCAGTCCTGGACTAGCGGAATTCTCCTACGAGCAGTACTTC
CASSPGLAEFSYEQYF
>TRBV20-1|NA|few|TRBJ2-7
TGCAGTGCCCCGGGACCAACATCTTACGAGCAGTACTTC
CSAPGPTSYEQYF